Below, 12 T cell receptor beta chains from the same sample are listed, as sequenced in a study of vaccination and CD4 T cells after COVID-19. TCRdb reanalysed the PCR reads using MiXCR and keeps one entry per CDR3 protein. The sample has about 21,000 distinct CDR3 sequences, about 50% seen once. The sequencing used CD4+ T cells from blood, collected before SARS-CoV-2 vaccination. The source of these receptors is a human donor who had recovered from COVID-19.

The V and J genes are TRBV6-2 or TRBV6-3 and TRBJ2-2; TRBD2 matches 7 bases. CDR3 length equals 16 residues. Germline lookup yields CDR1 MNHEY and CDR2 SVGEGT. The J segment lost 7 bases and the V segment lost 2 bases, leaving 10 bases of the junction unmatched. CDR3 loop: CASSYQGIGLGGELFF. The CDR3 region has the DNA TGTGCCAGCAGTTACCAAGGAATAGGACTAGGCGGGGAGCTGTTTTTT.

This clonotype appeared a few times. J is TRBJ1-6 and V is TRBV6-5; 9 bases map to TRBD1. The CDR3 has 17 amino acids. Trimming took 2 bases from V and 10 from J; bases not matched to a gene: 12. Germline V lookup: CDR1 MNHEY, CDR2 SVGAGI. The CDR3 nucleotides are TGTGCCAGCAGTTACCTCGGACAGGGGCGGGTGGGGTCACCCCTCCACTTT. Translation gives CASSYLGQGRVGSPLHF.

The rearrangement uses TRBV7-9 and TRBJ2-7; TRBD1 agrees at 8 bases. V gave up 5 bases and J gave up 3 bases; unmatched junction bases: 6. Germline V CDR1 and CDR2: SEHNR, FQNEAQ (reference sequence). The CDR3 totals 14 residues. The CDR3 protein is CASSPTGQGYEQYF. CDR3 nucleotides: TGTGCCAGCAGCCCCACTGGACAGGGCTACGAGCAGTACTTC.

The sample holds one count of this clonotype. The V and J genes are TRBV27 and TRBJ2-2, with 11 bases fitting TRBD2. CDR3 length: 17 residues. Germline-derived CDR1 and CDR2 are MNHEY and SMNVEV (reference sequence). V was clipped by 5 bases and J by 6 bases; unmatched bases: 11. The CDR3 sequence: CASSPLTGTSGAGELFF. The CDR3 DNA follows: TGTGCCAGCAGTCCACTAACCGGGACTAGCGGAGCCGGGGAGCTGTTTTTT.

This clonotype has just one count. CDR3 sequence (DNA): TGTGCCAGCAGTTTCGTCCTAGCGGGAGATACGCAGTATTTT. This translates into CASSFVLAGDTQYF. The rearrangement uses TRBV12-3 or TRBV12-4 and TRBJ2-3; the match to TRBD2 covers 8 bases. V dropped 3 bases and J dropped 5; count of bases not matched to a gene: 4. The CDR3 consists of 14 residues.

CDR3 residues: CAWRGLGTAGANVLTF. CDR3 DNA: TGTGCCTGGAGGGGCCTTGGGACGGCTGGGGCCAACGTCCTGACTTTC. This chain connects TRBV30 to TRBJ2-6; D could derive from TRBD1 or TRBD2 (5 bases each). CDR1 and CDR2 (germline): GTSNPN, SVGIG (reference sequence). This CDR3 contains 16 residues. The V gene lost 3 bases and the J gene lost 2 bases, with 14 bases spanning the gap. The variable domain in full, completed from reference TRBV30 and TRBJ2-6, reads SQTIHQWPATLVQPVGSPLSLECTVEGTSNPNLYWYRQAAGRGLQLLFYSVGIGQISSEVPQNLSASRPQDRQFILSSKKLLLSDSGFYLCAWRGLGTAGANVLTFGAGSRLTVL.

The rearrangement uses TRBV6-2 or TRBV6-3 and TRBJ2-7; TRBD2 aligns across 10 bases. V was clipped by 0 bases and J by 1 base; unmatched bases: 3. Per the germline V gene, CDR1 is MNHEY and CDR2 is SVGEGT. This CDR3 has 16 amino acids. The CDR3 loop is CASSYSLAGLSYEQYF. In DNA, the CDR3 is TGTGCCAGCAGTTACTCACTAGCGGGACTGTCCTACGAGCAGTACTTC.

This clonotype has only a few counts. V usage is TRBV28 and J usage is TRBJ1-5, with TRBD1 matching over 7 bases. Trimming took 6 bases from V and 6 from J; bases not matched to a gene: 5. This CDR3 region has 13 residues. The germline V gene encodes CDR1 MDHEN and CDR2 SYDVKM. The CDR3 nucleotides are TGTGCCAGCAGGACAGGGATGGTTCAGCCCCAGCATTTT. It is translated as CASRTGMVQPQHF.

The rearrangement links TRBV12-3 or TRBV12-4 to TRBJ2-7; 11 bases line up with TRBD2. This CDR3 comprises 14 residues. Trimming cost V 2 bases and J 9 bases; bases outside gene matches: 6. Here the CDR3 reads CASSLIAGGSGQYF. In nucleotides, the CDR3 is TGTGCCAGCAGTTTAATAGCGGGAGGGAGTGGGCAGTACTTC.

The chain uses TRBV29-1 and TRBJ1-1; no reliable D call. This CDR3 region has 12 residues. CDR1 is SQVTM and CDR2 is ANQGSEA in the germline V gene. Trimming pared 3 bases from V and 1 base from J, leaving 6 bases between. This chain's CDR3 is CSVERQNTEAFF. As DNA, the CDR3 is TGCAGCGTTGAGCGCCAGAACACTGAAGCTTTCTTT.

This sequence joins TRBV6-5 and TRBJ1-5; perhaps TRBD1 as D (5 bases). CDR1 is MNHEY and CDR2 is SVGAGI in the germline V gene. V dropped 0 bases and J dropped 3 bases, with 9 bases sitting between them. The CDR3 covers 15 residues. The CDR3 region is CASSYSTAANQPQHF. In DNA form, the CDR3 reads TGTGCCAGCAGTTACTCGACAGCCGCCAATCAGCCCCAGCATTTT.

The table lists this clonotype with a few counts. The rearrangement links TRBV29-1 to TRBJ1-1, with D unresolved. This CDR3 is 12 amino acids long. Germline V CDR1 and CDR2: SQVTM, ANQGSEA. Trimming removed 1 base from V and 3 bases from J, with 6 bases in between. The CDR3 here is CSVEVEYTEAFF. CDR3 bases: TGCAGCGTTGAAGTCGAGTACACTGAAGCTTTCTTT.